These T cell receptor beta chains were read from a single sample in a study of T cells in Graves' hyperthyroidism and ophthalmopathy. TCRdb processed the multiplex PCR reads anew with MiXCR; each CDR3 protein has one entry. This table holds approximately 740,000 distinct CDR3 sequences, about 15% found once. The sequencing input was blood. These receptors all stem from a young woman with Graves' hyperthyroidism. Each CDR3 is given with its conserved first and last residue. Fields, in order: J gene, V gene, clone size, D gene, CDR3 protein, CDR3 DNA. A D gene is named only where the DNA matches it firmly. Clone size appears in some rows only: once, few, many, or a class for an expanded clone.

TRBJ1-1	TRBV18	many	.	CASSPRGTENTEAFF	TGTGCCAGCTCCCCAAGAGGGACCGAGAACACTGAAGCTTTCTTT
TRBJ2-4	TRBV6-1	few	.	CASSSPTGTTGKNIQYF	TGTGCCAGCAGCTCACCCACCGGGACAACGGGAAAAAACATTCAGTACTTC
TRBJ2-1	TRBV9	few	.	CASSSTDNQGARYNEQFF	TGTGCCAGCAGCTCCACGGACAACCAGGGAGCTAGATACAATGAGCAGTTCTTC
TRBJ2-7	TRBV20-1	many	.	CSASQGGEQYF	TGCAGTGCTAGTCAGGGGGGCGAGCAGTACTTC
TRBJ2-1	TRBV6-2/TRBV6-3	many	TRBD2	CASRPASGRIYNEQFF	TGTGCCAGCAGGCCGGCTAGCGGGAGGATCTACAATGAGCAGTTCTTC
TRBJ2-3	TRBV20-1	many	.	CSAMDVAGTDTQYF	TGCAGTGCTATGGACGTAGCGGGCACAGATACGCAGTATTTT
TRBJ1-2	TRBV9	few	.	CASSVELRRGYTF	TGTGCCAGCAGCGTAGAGCTACGGAGGGGCTACACCTTC
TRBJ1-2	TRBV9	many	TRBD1	CASSVEGAGDNGGYTF	TGTGCCAGCAGCGTAGAGGGGGCGGGGGACAACGGTGGCTACACCTTC
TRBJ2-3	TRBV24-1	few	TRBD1	CAPRQGTHPVSTDTQYF	TGTGCCCCCCGACAGGGGACCCACCCGGTAAGCACAGATACGCAGTATTTT
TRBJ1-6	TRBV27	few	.	CASGQYRNSPLHF	TGTGCCAGCGGACAGTACAGGAATTCACCCCTCCACTTT
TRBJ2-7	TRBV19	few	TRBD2	CATQTSGKSYEQYF	TGTGCCACCCAGACTAGCGGGAAATCCTACGAGCAGTACTTC
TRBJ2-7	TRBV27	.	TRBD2	CASSPGGAGRWYEQYF	TGTGCCAGCAGTCCGGGGGGGGCAGGGCGTTGGTACGAGCAGTACTTC
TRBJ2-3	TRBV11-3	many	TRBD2	CASSKGLAYTDTQYF	TGTGCCAGCAGCAAGGGACTAGCGTATACAGATACGCAGTATTTT
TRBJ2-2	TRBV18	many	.	CASSPGGSTGELFF	TGTGCCAGCTCACCAGGAGGGTCCACCGGGGAGCTGTTTTTT
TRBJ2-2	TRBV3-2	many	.	CASSQAVVTIPGGTGELFF	TGTGCCAGCAGCCAAGCGGTCGTGACAATTCCTGGAGGCACCGGGGAGCTGTTTTTT
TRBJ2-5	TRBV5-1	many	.	CASSPVLAQETQYF	TGCGCCAGCAGCCCGGTACTGGCCCAAGAGACCCAGTACTTC
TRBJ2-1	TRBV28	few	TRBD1	CASSLTDRGLNEQFF	TGTGCCAGCAGTTTAACGGACAGGGGACTGAATGAGCAGTTCTTC
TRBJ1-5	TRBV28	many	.	CASSLHRSQPQHF	TGTGCCAGCAGTTTACATAGGAGTCAGCCCCAGCATTTT
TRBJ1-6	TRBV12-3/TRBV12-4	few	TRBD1	CASRTGAKTSYNSPLHF	TGTGCCAGCAGGACAGGGGCGAAGACCTCCTATAATTCACCCCTCCACTTT
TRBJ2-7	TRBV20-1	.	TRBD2	CSASVSAGAMYEQYF	TGCAGTGCTAGTGTCTCAGCGGGAGCTATGTACGAGCAGTACTTC
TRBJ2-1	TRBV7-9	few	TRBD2	CASSEPEREYEQFF	TGTGCCAGCAGCGAACCCGAGCGGGAGTATGAGCAGTTCTTC
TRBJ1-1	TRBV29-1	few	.	CSVEGPHEAFF	TGCAGCGTTGAAGGCCCCCACGAAGCTTTCTTT
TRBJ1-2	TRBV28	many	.	CASSPGGDSYTF	TGTGCCAGCAGTCCAGGCGGAGATAGCTACACCTTC
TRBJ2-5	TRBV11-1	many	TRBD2	CASSTLTSGQETQYF	TGTGCCAGCAGCACCCTGACTAGCGGCCAAGAGACCCAGTACTTC
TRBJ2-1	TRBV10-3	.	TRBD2	CAIKAGGVDNEQFF	TGTGCCATCAAGGCGGGAGGAGTCGACAATGAGCAGTTCTTC
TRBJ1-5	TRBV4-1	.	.	CASSQGSQSKFNQPQHF	TGCGCCAGCAGCCAAGGTTCCCAGAGCAAATTTAATCAGCCCCAGCATTTT
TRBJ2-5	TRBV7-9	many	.	CASSLTPETQYF	TGTGCCAGCAGCTTAACTCCCGAGACCCAGTACTTC
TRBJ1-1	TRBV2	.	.	CASSLRGGGGVNTEAFF	TGTGCCAGCTCTTTAAGGGGGGGCGGGGGGGTGAACACTGAAGCTTTCTTT
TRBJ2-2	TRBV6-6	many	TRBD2	CASSYHGTSGSTGELFF	TGTGCCAGCAGTTACCACGGGACTAGCGGGAGCACCGGGGAGCTGTTTTTT
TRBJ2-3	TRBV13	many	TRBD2	CASSLGFSGRTDTQYF	TGTGCCAGCAGCTTAGGCTTTAGCGGGAGGACAGATACGCAGTATTTT
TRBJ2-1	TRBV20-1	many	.	CSARDPWGGKSYNEQFF	TGCAGTGCTAGAGATCCCTGGGGCGGGAAATCCTACAATGAGCAGTTCTTC
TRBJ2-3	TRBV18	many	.	CASSFASRQARDTQYF	TGTGCCAGCTCATTTGCTAGTCGACAGGCGAGGGATACGCAGTATTTT
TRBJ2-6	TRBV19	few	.	CASSLLYSGANVLTF	TGTGCCAGTAGTCTACTATACTCTGGGGCCAACGTCCTGACTTTC
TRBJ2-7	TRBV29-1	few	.	CSVERGRNEQYF	TGCAGCGTTGAACGAGGGCGCAACGAGCAGTACTTC
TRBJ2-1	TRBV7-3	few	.	CASAGGPSSYNEQFF	TGTGCCAGTGCCGGAGGCCCTAGCTCCTACAATGAGCAGTTCTTC
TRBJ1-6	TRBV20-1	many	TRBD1	CSTRGSSYNSPLHF	TGCAGTACCAGGGGGAGCTCCTATAATTCACCCCTCCACTTT
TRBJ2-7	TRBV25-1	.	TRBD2	CASSESGGRSSYEQYF	TGTGCCAGCAGTGAATCCGGCGGGAGGAGCTCCTACGAGCAGTACTTC
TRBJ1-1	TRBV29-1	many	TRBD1	CSVEGWDSTEAFF	TGCAGCGTTGAAGGCTGGGACAGCACTGAAGCTTTCTTT
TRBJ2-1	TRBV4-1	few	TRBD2	CASSQYGMRLAGANEQFF	TGCGCCAGCAGCCAATATGGGATGCGGCTAGCGGGAGCCAATGAGCAGTTCTTC
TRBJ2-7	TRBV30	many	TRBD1	CACRQGPYEQYF	TGTGCCTGCCGACAGGGGCCCTACGAGCAGTACTTC
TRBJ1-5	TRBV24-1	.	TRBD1	CATSTDRGYEPQHF	TGTGCCACCAGCACTGACAGGGGGTATGAGCCCCAGCATTTT